A selection of T cell receptor beta chains follows, all from one sample in a study of T-cell memory formation after mild COVID-19. TCRdb independently ran MiXCR on the 5' RACE reads; one entry per CDR3 protein. Counted here are 470,000 or so distinct CDR3 sequences, 15% to 20% occurring once; the ten biggest clones make up roughly 21%. Sequenced input: PBMCs or a T cell subset sorted from them (not recorded which). These receptors all stem from a man between 18 and 29 years old who had mild COVID-19 (a few samples of this study predate the infection). Cell type and time point are not known. CDR3s include the opening cysteine and the closing phenylalanine or tryptophan. Each record gives: J gene, CDR3 length, V gene, clone size, D gene, CDR3 protein, CDR3 DNA. A D gene is named only where the DNA matches it firmly. Size tells how often a clone was seen (once, few, many) or the class of an expanded clone, and some rows leave it out.

J gene: TRBJ2-5; CDR3 length: 12; V gene: TRBV28; clone size: NA; D gene: NA; CDR3 protein: CASSGSEETQYF; CDR3 DNA: TGTGCCAGCAGCGGTAGCGAAGAGACCCAGTACTTC
J gene: TRBJ1-5; CDR3 length: 13; V gene: TRBV6-4; clone size: few; D gene: NA; CDR3 protein: CASSEGAHQPQHF; CDR3 DNA: TGTGCCAGCAGCGAAGGGGCGCATCAGCCCCAGCATTTT
J gene: TRBJ2-5; CDR3 length: 14; V gene: TRBV11-2; clone size: many; D gene: TRBD1; CDR3 protein: CASSLPTGGRTQYF; CDR3 DNA: TGTGCCAGCAGCTTACCTACAGGGGGGAGAACCCAGTACTTC
J gene: TRBJ1-6; CDR3 length: 15; V gene: TRBV10-3; clone size: few; D gene: NA; CDR3 protein: CAIRDFLADNSPLHF; CDR3 DNA: TGTGCCATAAGGGACTTCTTGGCGGATAATTCACCCCTCCACTTT
J gene: TRBJ1-5; CDR3 length: 20; V gene: TRBV4-3; clone size: few; D gene: TRBD1; CDR3 protein: CASSQVIVPGQPYSNQPQHF; CDR3 DNA: TGCGCCAGCAGCCAAGTGATAGTACCGGGACAGCCATATAGCAATCAGCCCCAGCATTTT
J gene: TRBJ2-7; CDR3 length: 15; V gene: TRBV3-1; clone size: NA; D gene: TRBD1; CDR3 protein: CASSQFLGGGYEQYF; CDR3 DNA: TGTGCCAGCAGCCAATTCCTAGGGGGCGGCTACGAGCAGTACTTC
J gene: TRBJ2-2; CDR3 length: 14; V gene: TRBV19; clone size: NA; D gene: NA; CDR3 protein: CASMSGGVTGELFF; CDR3 DNA: TGTGCCAGTATGAGTGGCGGGGTCACCGGGGAGCTGTTTTTT
J gene: TRBJ1-1; CDR3 length: 16; V gene: TRBV4-1; clone size: NA; D gene: TRBD1; CDR3 protein: CASSPISDRVNTEAFF; CDR3 DNA: TGCGCCAGCAGCCCTATATCAGACAGGGTAAACACTGAAGCTTTCTTT
J gene: TRBJ2-7; CDR3 length: 15; V gene: TRBV5-5; clone size: once; D gene: NA; CDR3 protein: CASSLTTTVAYEQYF; CDR3 DNA: TGTGCCAGCAGCTTGACCACTACAGTAGCCTACGAGCAGTACTTC
J gene: TRBJ1-2; CDR3 length: 17; V gene: TRBV4-3; clone size: NA; D gene: NA; CDR3 protein: CASSQDPAPDPSYGYTF; CDR3 DNA: TGCGCCAGCAGCCAAGATCCCGCCCCGGACCCATCCTATGGCTACACCTTC
J gene: TRBJ1-2; CDR3 length: 14; V gene: TRBV4-2; clone size: few; D gene: NA; CDR3 protein: CASSQDPGAQGYTF; CDR3 DNA: TGTGCCAGCAGCCAAGACCCTGGGGCGCAAGGCTACACCTTC
J gene: TRBJ2-3; CDR3 length: 14; V gene: TRBV10-3; clone size: many; D gene: NA; CDR3 protein: CAITEGTSTDTQYF; CDR3 DNA: TGTGCCATCACCGAAGGGACTAGCACAGATACGCAGTATTTT
J gene: TRBJ2-4; CDR3 length: 17; V gene: TRBV9; clone size: NA; D gene: NA; CDR3 protein: CASSVALESSGVNIQYF; CDR3 DNA: TGTGCCAGCAGCGTAGCTTTGGAGTCTAGTGGCGTAAACATTCAGTACTTC
J gene: TRBJ1-4; CDR3 length: 15; V gene: TRBV4-3; clone size: NA; D gene: TRBD1; CDR3 protein: CASSQGQGAGEKLFF; CDR3 DNA: TGCGCCAGCAGCCAGGGACAGGGGGCAGGGGAAAAACTGTTTTTT
J gene: TRBJ2-1; CDR3 length: 11; V gene: TRBV24-1; clone size: NA; D gene: NA; CDR3 protein: CATSAGNEQFF; CDR3 DNA: TGTGCCACCAGTGCAGGCAATGAGCAGTTCTTC
J gene: TRBJ2-3; CDR3 length: 14; V gene: TRBV7-3; clone size: few; D gene: NA; CDR3 protein: CASSLGREADTQYF; CDR3 DNA: TGTGCCAGCAGCTTGGGCAGGGAGGCAGATACGCAGTATTTT
J gene: TRBJ2-3; CDR3 length: 16; V gene: TRBV6-6; clone size: NA; D gene: NA; CDR3 protein: CASSYGWGALTDTQYF; CDR3 DNA: TGTGCCAGCAGCTATGGATGGGGGGCCCTCACAGATACGCAGTATTTT
J gene: TRBJ1-5; CDR3 length: 15; V gene: TRBV4-1; clone size: NA; D gene: TRBD1; CDR3 protein: CASSQGTGGNQPQHF; CDR3 DNA: TGCGCCAGCAGCCAAGGGACAGGGGGTAATCAGCCCCAGCATTTT
J gene: TRBJ2-1; CDR3 length: 10; V gene: TRBV7-9; clone size: NA; D gene: NA; CDR3 protein: CASSSNGQFF; CDR3 DNA: TGTGCCAGCAGCTCCAATGGGCAGTTCTTC
J gene: TRBJ2-5; CDR3 length: 11; V gene: TRBV6-2/TRBV6-3; clone size: NA; D gene: NA; CDR3 protein: CASSASETQYF; CDR3 DNA: TGTGCCAGCAGTGCCTCAGAGACCCAGTACTTC
J gene: TRBJ2-1; CDR3 length: 16; V gene: TRBV5-1; clone size: few; D gene: NA; CDR3 protein: CASSLAEDTRQNEQFF; CDR3 DNA: TGCGCCAGCAGCTTGGCCGAGGACACCCGTCAGAATGAGCAGTTCTTC
J gene: TRBJ2-3; CDR3 length: 15; V gene: TRBV4-3; clone size: few; D gene: TRBD2; CDR3 protein: CASRRAGESTDTQYF; CDR3 DNA: TGCGCCAGCAGAAGAGCGGGGGAAAGCACAGATACGCAGTATTTT
J gene: TRBJ2-1; CDR3 length: 13; V gene: TRBV7-9; clone size: NA; D gene: TRBD1; CDR3 protein: CAHAGQGVGEQFF; CDR3 DNA: TGTGCTCATGCGGGACAGGGGGTCGGTGAGCAGTTCTTC
J gene: TRBJ1-1; CDR3 length: 14; V gene: TRBV18; clone size: NA; D gene: NA; CDR3 protein: CASSPGQGLSEAFF; CDR3 DNA: TGTGCCAGCTCACCAGGGCAGGGTTTAAGTGAAGCTTTCTTT
J gene: TRBJ2-2; CDR3 length: 15; V gene: TRBV5-4; clone size: NA; D gene: NA; CDR3 protein: CASSQDPQGPGELFF; CDR3 DNA: TGTGCCAGCAGCCAAGACCCGCAGGGTCCCGGGGAGCTGTTTTTT
J gene: TRBJ2-3; CDR3 length: 16; V gene: TRBV4-3; clone size: NA; D gene: TRBD2; CDR3 protein: CASSQEGVGGTDTQYF; CDR3 DNA: TGCGCCAGCAGCCAAGAAGGAGTCGGGGGGACAGATACGCAGTATTTT
J gene: TRBJ2-5; CDR3 length: 14; V gene: TRBV5-5; clone size: NA; D gene: NA; CDR3 protein: CASSLWGGEETQYF; CDR3 DNA: TGTGCCAGCAGCTTGTGGGGCGGTGAAGAGACCCAGTACTTC
J gene: TRBJ2-5; CDR3 length: 11; V gene: TRBV9; clone size: NA; D gene: NA; CDR3 protein: CASSGSETQYF; CDR3 DNA: TGTGCCAGCAGCGGTAGCGAGACCCAGTACTTC
J gene: TRBJ2-1; CDR3 length: 13; V gene: TRBV7-3; clone size: few; D gene: NA; CDR3 protein: CASRVQGIDEQFF; CDR3 DNA: TGTGCCAGCAGGGTTCAGGGAATAGATGAGCAGTTCTTC
J gene: TRBJ2-1; CDR3 length: 13; V gene: TRBV4-3; clone size: few; D gene: NA; CDR3 protein: CASSHPFYREQFF; CDR3 DNA: TGCGCCAGCAGCCACCCTTTTTATAGGGAGCAGTTCTTC
J gene: TRBJ2-7; CDR3 length: 16; V gene: TRBV7-2; clone size: many; D gene: TRBD1; CDR3 protein: CASSLSGTGIPYEQYF; CDR3 DNA: TGTGCCAGCAGCTTAAGTGGGACAGGGATCCCCTACGAGCAGTACTTC
J gene: TRBJ2-3; CDR3 length: 13; V gene: TRBV7-2; clone size: many; D gene: TRBD2; CDR3 protein: CASSPTSGVSQYF; CDR3 DNA: TGTGCCAGCAGCCCAACTAGCGGGGTGTCGCAGTATTTT
J gene: TRBJ2-2; CDR3 length: 15; V gene: TRBV5-1; clone size: NA; D gene: NA; CDR3 protein: CASSLESQGTGELFF; CDR3 DNA: TGCGCCAGCAGCTTGGAGTCTCAGGGCACCGGGGAGCTGTTTTTT
J gene: TRBJ1-1; CDR3 length: 11; V gene: TRBV5-5; clone size: NA; D gene: NA; CDR3 protein: CASAWLTEAFF; CDR3 DNA: TGTGCCAGCGCCTGGCTTACTGAAGCTTTCTTT
J gene: TRBJ2-1; CDR3 length: 15; V gene: TRBV10-3; clone size: NA; D gene: NA; CDR3 protein: CAISEMGFSYNEQFF; CDR3 DNA: TGTGCCATCAGTGAAATGGGGTTCTCCTACAATGAGCAGTTCTTC
J gene: TRBJ1-2; CDR3 length: 13; V gene: TRBV7-2; clone size: many; D gene: TRBD1; CDR3 protein: CASSGQGIYGYTF; CDR3 DNA: TGTGCCAGCAGCGGACAGGGGATCTATGGCTACACCTTC
J gene: TRBJ2-3; CDR3 length: 16; V gene: TRBV27; clone size: NA; D gene: NA; CDR3 protein: CASSPSLWGAGDTQYF; CDR3 DNA: TGTGCCAGCAGTCCCTCTCTCTGGGGGGCGGGGGATACGCAGTATTTT
J gene: TRBJ2-7; CDR3 length: 13; V gene: TRBV7-9; clone size: NA; D gene: NA; CDR3 protein: CASSLAGGNERYF; CDR3 DNA: TGTGCCAGCAGCTTAGCTGGAGGGAACGAGCGGTACTTC
J gene: TRBJ2-2; CDR3 length: 14; V gene: TRBV24-1; clone size: few; D gene: NA; CDR3 protein: CATGAGPNTGELFF; CDR3 DNA: TGTGCCACCGGGGCCGGCCCTAACACCGGGGAGCTGTTTTTT
J gene: TRBJ1-2; CDR3 length: 12; V gene: TRBV20-1; clone size: NA; D gene: NA; CDR3 protein: CSANTANYGYTF; CDR3 DNA: TGCAGTGCTAACACAGCAAACTATGGCTACACCTTC
J gene: TRBJ2-7; CDR3 length: 13; V gene: TRBV6-5; clone size: many; D gene: NA; CDR3 protein: CASSYGLAYEQYF; CDR3 DNA: TGTGCCAGCAGTTACGGTCTCGCCTACGAGCAGTACTTC
J gene: TRBJ2-3; CDR3 length: 14; V gene: TRBV28; clone size: NA; D gene: TRBD2; CDR3 protein: CASSLSGTSSTQYF; CDR3 DNA: TGTGCCAGCAGTCTCTCCGGGACTAGTAGTACGCAGTATTTT
J gene: TRBJ1-6; CDR3 length: 14; V gene: TRBV21-1; clone size: few; D gene: NA; CDR3 protein: CASSKSRVNSPLHF; CDR3 DNA: TGTGCCAGCAGCAAGAGCAGGGTGAACTCACCCCTCCACTTT